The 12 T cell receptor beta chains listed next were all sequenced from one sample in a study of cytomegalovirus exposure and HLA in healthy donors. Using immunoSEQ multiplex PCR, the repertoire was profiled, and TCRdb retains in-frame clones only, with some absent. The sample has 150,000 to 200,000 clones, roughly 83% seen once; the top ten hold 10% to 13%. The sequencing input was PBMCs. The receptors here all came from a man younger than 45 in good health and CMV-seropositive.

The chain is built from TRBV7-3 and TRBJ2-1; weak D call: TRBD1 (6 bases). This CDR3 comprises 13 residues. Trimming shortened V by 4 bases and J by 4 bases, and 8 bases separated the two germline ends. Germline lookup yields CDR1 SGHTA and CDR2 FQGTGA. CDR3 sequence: CASSSGQYNEQFF. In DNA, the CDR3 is TGTGCCAGCAGCTCCGGACAGTACAATGAGCAGTTCTTC.

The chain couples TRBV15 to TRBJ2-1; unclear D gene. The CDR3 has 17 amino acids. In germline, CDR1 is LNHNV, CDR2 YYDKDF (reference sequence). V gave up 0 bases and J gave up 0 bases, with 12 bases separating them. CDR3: CATSRDRTESSYNEQFF. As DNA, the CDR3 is TGTGCCACCAGCAGAGATCGAACAGAGAGCTCCTACAATGAGCAGTTCTTC.

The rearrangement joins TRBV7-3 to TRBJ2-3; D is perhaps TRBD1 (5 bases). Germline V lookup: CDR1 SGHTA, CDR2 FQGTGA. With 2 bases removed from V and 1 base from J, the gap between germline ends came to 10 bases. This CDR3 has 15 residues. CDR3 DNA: TGTGCCAGCAGCTTAGGGGTCAGGGGCACAGATACGCAGTATTTT. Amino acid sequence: CASSLGVRGTDTQYF.

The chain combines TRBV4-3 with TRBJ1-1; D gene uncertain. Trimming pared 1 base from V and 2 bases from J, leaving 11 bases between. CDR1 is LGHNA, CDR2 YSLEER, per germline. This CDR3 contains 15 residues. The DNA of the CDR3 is TGCGCCAGCAGCCAAGTTTACACAGAAAACACTGAAGCTTTCTTT. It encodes CASSQVYTENTEAFF.

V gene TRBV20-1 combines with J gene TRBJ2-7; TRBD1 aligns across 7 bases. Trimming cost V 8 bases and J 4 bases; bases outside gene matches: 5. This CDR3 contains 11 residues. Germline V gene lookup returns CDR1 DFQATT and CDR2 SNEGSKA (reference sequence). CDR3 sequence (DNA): TGCAGTTATCGGGACAGATACGAGCAGTACTTC. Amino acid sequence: CSYRDRYEQYF.

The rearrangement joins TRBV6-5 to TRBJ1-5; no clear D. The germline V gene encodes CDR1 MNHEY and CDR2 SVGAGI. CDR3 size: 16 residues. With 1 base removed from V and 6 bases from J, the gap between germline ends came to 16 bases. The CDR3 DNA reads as TGTGCCAGCAGTTACTATGTCCGTACCCCCAGTCAGCCCCAGCATTTT. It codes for CASSYYVRTPSQPQHF.

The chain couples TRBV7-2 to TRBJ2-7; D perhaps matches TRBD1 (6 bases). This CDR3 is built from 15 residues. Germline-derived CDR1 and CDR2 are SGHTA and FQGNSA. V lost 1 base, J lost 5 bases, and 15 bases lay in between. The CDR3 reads CASSLVIEGQNEQYF. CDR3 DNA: TGTGCCAGCAGCTTAGTTATAGAGGGACAAAACGAGCAGTACTTC.

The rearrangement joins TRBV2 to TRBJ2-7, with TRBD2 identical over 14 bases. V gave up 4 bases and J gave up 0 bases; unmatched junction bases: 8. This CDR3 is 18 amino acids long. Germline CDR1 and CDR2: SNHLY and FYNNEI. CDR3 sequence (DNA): TGTGCCAGCAGTGGATCCGGGACTAGCGGGGGTAGCTCCTACGAGCAGTACTTC. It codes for CASSGSGTSGGSSYEQYF.

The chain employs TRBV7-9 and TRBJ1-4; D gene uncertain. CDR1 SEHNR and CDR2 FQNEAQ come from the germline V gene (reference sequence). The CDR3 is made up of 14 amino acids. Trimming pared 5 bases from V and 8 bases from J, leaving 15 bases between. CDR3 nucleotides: TGTGCCAGCAGCCCCCAAGACACGAACGAAAAACTGTTTTTT. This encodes CASSPQDTNEKLFF.

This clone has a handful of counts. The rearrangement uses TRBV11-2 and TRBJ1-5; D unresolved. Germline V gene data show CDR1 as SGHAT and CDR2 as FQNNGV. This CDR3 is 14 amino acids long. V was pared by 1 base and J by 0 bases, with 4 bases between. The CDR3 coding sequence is TGTGCCAGCAGCTTAGCCTCTAGCAATCAGCCCCAGCATTTT. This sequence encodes CASSLASSNQPQHF.

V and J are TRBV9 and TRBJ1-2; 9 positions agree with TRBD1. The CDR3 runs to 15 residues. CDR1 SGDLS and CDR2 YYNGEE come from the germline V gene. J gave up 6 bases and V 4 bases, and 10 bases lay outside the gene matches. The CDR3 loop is CASSLQGAHSDGYTF. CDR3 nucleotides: TGTGCCAGCAGCCTACAGGGGGCTCATAGTGATGGCTACACCTTC.

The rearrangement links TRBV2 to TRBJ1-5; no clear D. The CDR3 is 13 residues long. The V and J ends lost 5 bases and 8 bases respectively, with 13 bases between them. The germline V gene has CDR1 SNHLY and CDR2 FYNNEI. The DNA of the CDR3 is TGTGCCAGCAGTATAAGACCGGAGGAGCCCCAGCATTTT. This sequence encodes CASSIRPEEPQHF.